This entry describes one TCR beta chain. As yet, its antigen is unknown. The CDR3 length is 16 residues. Germline CDR1 GTSNPN, CDR2 SVGIG (reference sequence). V lost 3 bases to trimming and J lost 0 bases, with 16 bases between them. This sample was included in a study of T cell responses to AZD1222 COVID-19 vaccine. Findings and caveats of the study: Mostly white British, mostly female donors; authors suggested clonal diversity may be underestimated. The span of vaccine-associated CD4 TCRs extended across spike, with dominance at 160-218 and 743-854. Seropositivity was recorded at baseline in only a handful of AZD1222 recipients.

Clones were sequenced by immunoSEQ multiplex PCR, and TCRdb holds only the in-frame ones, with some missing. This sample has 85,000 to 100,000 clones, with about 89% found just once. The sample was peripheral blood, taken 28 days after the second AZD1222 dose. The sequence came from an adult who received the AZD1222 COVID-19 vaccine. The chain links TRBV30 to TRBJ2-3, with a tentative D call TRBD1 (6 bases). The DNA of the CDR3 is TGTGCCTGGAGGGGGGTTCAGGGGATAAGCACAGATACGCAGTATTTT. It is translated as CAWRGVQGISTDTQYF.